This T cell receptor beta chain was identified during a study of CD8 T cells in Susac syndrome. Healthy donors acted as controls, with matching for age and sex. The table lists this clonotype with a few counts. The V end lost 0 bases, the J end lost 3 bases, and 11 bases lay between the germline ends. This CDR3 comprises 15 residues. CDR1 MGHRA and CDR2 YSYEKL come from the germline V gene. Random hexamers served to reverse transcribe roughly 0.45 to 1 ug RNA. Each CDR3 protein gets one entry after TCRdb re-called the immunoSEQ multiplex PCR reads with MiXCR. In the table there are about 47,000 distinct CDR3 sequences, nearly 95% of which are singletons.

The chain carries TRBV4-1 and TRBJ1-1, with D maybe TRBD1 (6 bases). Sample: CD8+ T cells from PBMCs. This sequence originates from a human donor in good health. CDR3 sequence (DNA): TGCGCCAGCAGCCAAGATTACAGGGCGGACACTGAAGCTTTCTTT. Encoded protein: CASSQDYRADTEAFF.